These 7 T cell receptor beta chains share one sample of origin, sequenced in a study of cytomegalovirus exposure and HLA in healthy donors. Primers for the PCR totalled 60 Vbeta and 13 Jbeta. Generated by immunoSEQ multiplex PCR, the TCRdb table keeps only in-frame clones and is missing some. Of fewer than 250,000 clones listed, 81% were seen once; the top ten hold approximately 3.6%. The specimen sequenced was PBMCs. These receptors were collected from a man aged 40-49 years in good health and CMV-seropositive.

The gene calls are TRBV10-3 and TRBJ1-1, with D possibly being TRBD1 (5 bases). With 6 bases removed from V and 1 base from J, the gap between germline ends came to 6 bases. CDR3 length: 12 residues. Germline-derived CDR1 and CDR2 are ENHRY and SYGVKD. The CDR3 bases are TGTGCCATCAGAGGACAGAACACTGAAGCTTTCTTT. Protein: CAIRGQNTEAFF.

The chain uses TRBV10-3 and TRBJ2-7, with 8 bases aligning to TRBD1. CDR1 is ENHRY, CDR2 SYGVKD, per germline. The CDR3 loop spans 17 amino acids. V lost 1 base, J lost 1 base, and 9 bases stayed unmatched. CDR3 nucleotide sequence: TGTGCCATCAGTGAGTTCGGACGGCAGGGGGCTTCCTACGAGCAGTACTTC. The encoded protein is CAISEFGRQGASYEQYF.

CDR3: CASSGPRGSGSYNEQFF. CDR3 nucleotide sequence: TGTGCCAGCAGCGGACCCCGGGGGAGTGGGTCCTACAATGAGCAGTTCTTC. This sequence joins TRBV13 and TRBJ2-1; a weak D match, TRBD2 (6 bases). The CDR3 extends over 17 amino acids. Germline V gene data show CDR1 as PRHDT and CDR2 as FYEKMQ (reference sequence). V lost 5 bases to trimming and J lost 1 base, with 18 bases between them.

The table lists this clone with a few counts. The J gene is TRBJ2-7, the V gene TRBV5-1; 9 positions agree with TRBD1. From germline, CDR1 is SGHRS and CDR2 YFSETQ. The V gene end was trimmed by 5 bases and the J gene end by 4 bases; junction bases not matched to a gene: 4. This CDR3 spans 13 amino acids. The CDR3 spells CASRPGTGYEQYF. In DNA, the CDR3 is TGCGCCAGCAGGCCCGGGACAGGGTACGAGCAGTACTTC.

This sequence joins TRBV2 and TRBJ1-4; 8 bases match TRBD1. Germline CDR1 reads SNHLY; CDR2 reads FYNNEI. Unmatched junction bases numbered 11, after V lost 6 bases and J lost 8 bases. The CDR3 spans 15 residues. Here the CDR3 DNA reads TGTGCCAGCAGGGCCCGGACAGGGCTCGTGGAAAAACTGTTTTTT. Its protein product is CASRARTGLVEKLFF.

The chain has TRBV7-3 and TRBJ2-5, with 11 bases that match TRBD1. This CDR3 has 16 amino acids. CDR1 is SGHTA, CDR2 FQGTGA, per germline. Trimming cost V 5 bases and J 5 bases; bases outside gene matches: 10. As DNA, the CDR3 is TGTGCCAGCAGCGCGGGACAGGGGGGCCCCCAGGAGACCCAGTACTTC. Translated: CASSAGQGGPQETQYF.

The chain carries TRBV7-3 and TRBJ2-6; 8 nucleotides line up with TRBD1. Germline CDR1 and CDR2: SGHTA and FQGTGA. J was trimmed by 4 bases and V by 5 bases; bases with no gene match: 7. This CDR3 is built from 16 residues. Here the CDR3 DNA reads TGTGCCAGCAGCCCCGGACAGGGCGGCGGGGCCAACGTCCTGACTTTC. Protein product: CASSPGQGGGANVLTF.